This is a list of T cell receptor beta chains from one sample in a study of cytomegalovirus exposure and HLA in healthy donors. Clones were read by immunoSEQ multiplex PCR, and TCRdb kept only the in-frame ones, dropping some. The profile shows some 190,000 clones, about four fifths of them singletons. Sequenced sample: PBMCs. These receptors came from a female donor in good health and CMV-seronegative. Both conserved end residues are trimmed from each CDR3. Fields, in order: CDR3 protein, V gene, J gene.

CDR3aa: ASSQDPPRAMVNTIY
v_gene: TRBV4-1
j_gene: TRBJ1-3

CDR3aa: ASSLFSRGAGEAF
v_gene: TRBV28
j_gene: TRBJ1-1

CDR3aa: ALKRDRGYEQY
v_gene: TRBV28
j_gene: TRBJ2-7

CDR3aa: ASSLGLLAGGPTDTQY
v_gene: TRBV5-1
j_gene: TRBJ2-3

CDR3aa: ASSVGTDLNTGELF
v_gene: TRBV9
j_gene: TRBJ2-2

CDR3aa: ASSPHLERYEQY
v_gene: TRBV9
j_gene: .

CDR3aa: ASSSYRGTNEKLF
v_gene: TRBV28
j_gene: TRBJ1-4

CDR3aa: SVDFRDTALGANVLT
v_gene: TRBV29-1
j_gene: TRBJ2-6

CDR3aa: ASSEQGGPYEQY
v_gene: TRBV2
j_gene: TRBJ2-7

CDR3aa: ASSFRDYKQETQY
v_gene: TRBV5-1
j_gene: TRBJ2-5

CDR3aa: ASSSPGTGVEKLF
v_gene: TRBV11-3
j_gene: TRBJ1-4

CDR3aa: SVVALPGTQY
v_gene: TRBV29-1
j_gene: TRBJ2-3

CDR3aa: ASSRPTGLAGGQEQF
v_gene: TRBV25-1
j_gene: TRBJ2-1

CDR3aa: ASSLGFRVQETQY
v_gene: TRBV5-4
j_gene: TRBJ2-5

CDR3aa: ASSPLGGGGTDTQY
v_gene: TRBV5-6
j_gene: TRBJ2-3

CDR3aa: ASTQGASRGEQF
v_gene: TRBV19
j_gene: TRBJ2-1

CDR3aa: ASSPQGLGDGYT
v_gene: TRBV4-1
j_gene: TRBJ1-2

CDR3aa: ASSASGAYNEKLF
v_gene: TRBV19
j_gene: TRBJ1-4

CDR3aa: ASSLGTGVRRNEKLF
v_gene: TRBV4-3
j_gene: TRBJ1-4

CDR3aa: ASSELASGAGEQF
v_gene: TRBV2
j_gene: TRBJ2-1

CDR3aa: ASSHKQASGNTIY
v_gene: TRBV14
j_gene: TRBJ1-3

CDR3aa: ASSRDTRVDTQY
v_gene: TRBV7-6
j_gene: TRBJ2-3

CDR3aa: ASSRLSGSANYEQY
v_gene: TRBV5-1
j_gene: TRBJ2-7

CDR3aa: ASSMPGDSGELF
v_gene: TRBV5-1
j_gene: TRBJ2-2

CDR3aa: ASSDPRTGGAYQPQH
v_gene: TRBV6-1
j_gene: TRBJ1-5

CDR3aa: ASSPWAGQSSYEQY
v_gene: TRBV9
j_gene: TRBJ2-7

CDR3aa: ASSEIGTGQETQY
v_gene: TRBV6-1
j_gene: TRBJ2-5

CDR3aa: ASRERLLAGTEQY
v_gene: TRBV27
j_gene: TRBJ2-7

CDR3aa: ASSLDSPYEQY
v_gene: TRBV11-3
j_gene: TRBJ2-7

CDR3aa: AWGTSGGAGETQY
v_gene: TRBV30
j_gene: TRBJ2-5

CDR3aa: ASSPGQGPTDTQY
v_gene: TRBV7-9
j_gene: TRBJ2-3

CDR3aa: ASSLVGGDSREQY
v_gene: TRBV5-1
j_gene: TRBJ2-7